The 17 T cell receptor beta chains below come from one sample, sequenced in a study of blood T cell repertoires in COVID-19. Sequencing was performed with immunoSEQ multiplex PCR; in TCRdb, only in-frame clones are kept and a portion is missing. The top ten hold under 30% of the sample, which has 40,000 to 50,000 clones, 79% seen once. The sequencing sample was made of peripheral blood. The receptors were gathered from a man between 70 and 80 years old with acute or convalescent COVID-19.

The gene calls are TRBV6-4 and TRBJ2-5, with TRBD2 identical over 7 bases. This CDR3 region has 14 residues. Germline-derived CDR1 and CDR2 are MRHNA and SNTAGT. V shed 3 bases, J shed 6 bases, and the junction held 7 bases outside the gene matches. CDR3 sequence: CASSEEAGSQTQYF. CDR3 DNA: TGTGCCAGCAGTGAGGAAGCGGGATCTCAGACCCAGTACTTC.

The V and J genes are TRBV5-6 and TRBJ2-5, with TRBD2 matching over 12 bases. Germline V CDR1 and CDR2: SGHDT, YYEEEE. This CDR3 spans 14 amino acids. V lost 2 bases, J lost 5 bases, and 1 base stayed unmatched. The CDR3 nucleotides are TGTGCCAGCAGCTTTACTAGCGGGGGGGAGACCCAGTACTTC. Translation: CASSFTSGGETQYF.

This rearrangement joins TRBV5-4 to TRBJ2-1; 8 bases map to TRBD2. The junction had 6 bases not matched to a gene; V was cut back by 0 bases and J by 4 bases. Germline V gene sequence: CDR1 SGHNT, CDR2 YYREEE (reference sequence). This CDR3 has 16 amino acids. The chain's CDR3 is CASSLDGGGQYNEQFF. The CDR3 DNA reads as TGTGCCAGCAGCTTGGACGGCGGGGGGCAGTACAATGAGCAGTTCTTC.

This chain joins TRBV11-2 and TRBJ2-3; D call uncertain. Germline CDR1 SGHAT, CDR2 FQNNGV. CDR3 size: 14 residues. V shed 1 base and J shed 4 bases, with 9 bases lying between them. CDR3 residues: CASSLAEKADTQYF. The CDR3 region has the DNA TGTGCCAGCAGCTTAGCGGAGAAGGCAGATACGCAGTATTTT.

The chain links TRBV6-5 to TRBJ2-1; 9 nucleotides agree with TRBD2. CDR3 length: 15 amino acids. V dropped 7 bases and J dropped 16; count of bases not matched to a gene: 20. Germline V lookup: CDR1 MNHEY, CDR2 SVGAGI. The CDR3 DNA reads as TGTGCCAGCATCCTTGAACTGGCGGGCGGGACTAGCAAATTCTTC. It translates to CASILELAGGTSKFF.

J is TRBJ2-7 and V is TRBV3-1 (or the pseudogene TRBV3-2); 7 bases fit TRBD1. Germline lookup yields CDR1 LGHDT and CDR2 YNNKEL (reference sequence). The CDR3 has 16 amino acids. V was pared by 3 bases and J by 4 bases, with 12 bases of the junction left unmatched. CDR3 in amino acids: CASSQVSQGLKYEQYF. The CDR3, as DNA: TGTGCCAGCAGCCAGGTATCACAGGGGCTTAAATACGAGCAGTACTTC.

The chain has TRBV11-2 and TRBJ2-7, with D possibly being TRBD1 (6 bases). V was trimmed by 7 bases and J by 3 bases, leaving 13 bases between them. Germline V gene sequence: CDR1 SGHAT, CDR2 FQNNGV. This CDR3 spans 13 amino acids. CDR3 bases: TGTGCCAGCACGGCGATACAGGGCTACGAGCAGTACTTC. Translated, it gives CASTAIQGYEQYF.

This sequence joins TRBV5-4 and TRBJ2-7; 11 nucleotides match TRBD2. Trimming cost V 4 bases and J 6 bases; bases outside gene matches: 12. The CDR3 is 16 residues long. CDR1 SGHNT and CDR2 YYREEE come from the germline V gene (reference sequence). The CDR3: CASSIDPGLAAIEQYF. CDR3 DNA sequence: TGTGCCAGCAGCATAGATCCGGGACTAGCGGCGATCGAGCAGTACTTC.

The rearrangement joins TRBV7-8 to TRBJ1-6; 9 bases map to TRBD1. Germline CDR1 reads SGHVS; CDR2 reads FQNEAQ. The J segment lost 11 bases and the V segment lost 5 bases, leaving 10 bases of the junction unmatched. CDR3 length: 15 amino acids. The CDR3 loop is CASSRTGGSGTPLHF. The CDR3 bases are TGTGCCAGCAGCCGTACAGGGGGCAGTGGGACACCCCTCCACTTT. Drawing the rest from reference TRBV7-8 and TRBJ1-6, the complete variable domain is GAGVSQSPRYKVAKRGQDVALRCDPISGHVSLFWYQQALGQGPEFLTYFQNEAQLDKSGLPSDRFFAERPEGSVSTLKIQRTQQEDSAVYLCASSRTGGSGTPLHFGNGTRLTVT.

This rearrangement joins TRBV18 to TRBJ1-1; possible D gene TRBD1, 6 bases. CDR3 length: 14 residues. V lost 6 bases and J lost 11, with 22 bases in between. CDR1 is KGHSH, CDR2 LQKENI, per germline. The DNA for the CDR3 is TGTGCCAGCTCGTCCGGGACACCTCGTGTGTGGGCTTTCTTT. This translates into CASSSGTPRVWAFF.

The V gene is TRBV5-8, the J gene TRBJ2-3; perhaps TRBD1 as D (6 bases). The germline V and J ends were trimmed by 0 bases and 3 bases, with 14 bases remaining between them. The CDR3 is 16 residues long. Germline lookup yields CDR1 SGHTS and CDR2 YDEGEE. As DNA, the CDR3 is TGTGCCAGCAGCTTGGAGGGACAACCACTAACAGATACGCAGTATTTT. Its translation: CASSLEGQPLTDTQYF.

This clone was detected only a few times. The V and J genes are TRBV3-1 (or the pseudogene TRBV3-2) and TRBJ1-6; D is possibly TRBD1 (6 bases). Germline loops: CDR1 LGHDT, CDR2 YNNKEL (reference sequence). This CDR3 spans 16 amino acids. Trimming took off 6 bases at V and 5 bases at J, with 17 bases between the two ends. The chain's CDR3 is CASRLTGMEDNSPLHF. CDR3 bases: TGTGCCAGCAGACTCACAGGGATGGAGGATAATTCACCCCTCCACTTT.

V and J are TRBV7-3 and TRBJ2-3; perhaps TRBD2 as D (6 bases). The CDR3 totals 15 residues. Germline CDR1 and CDR2: SGHTA and FQGTGA. V was shortened by 2 bases and J by 2 bases, with 11 bases between the two germline ends. CDR3 protein: CASSLSGTLTDTQYF. CDR3 bases: TGTGCCAGCAGCTTATCAGGGACTCTCACAGATACGCAGTATTTT.

On this clone: Other DNA sequences in this specimen translate into the identical CDR3. The V and J genes are TRBV5-1 and TRBJ2-7; tentative D call: TRBD1 (5 bases). Germline CDR1 SGHRS, CDR2 YFSETQ. The CDR3 contains 13 residues. Trimming cost V 0 bases and J 2 bases, with 6 bases left between them. For the CDR3, the DNA is TGCGCCAGCAGCTTGGCAGGGACCTACGAGCAGTACTTC. It translates to CASSLAGTYEQYF.

The table lists this clone with many counts. The chain joins TRBV6-2 or TRBV6-3 to TRBJ1-2; 9 positions match TRBD1. The V gene's germline CDR1 is MNHEY and CDR2 SVGEGT. The CDR3 has 16 residues. Trimming removed 1 base from V and 2 bases from J; junction bases left unmatched: 5. The CDR3 coding sequence is TGTGCCAGCAGTTACTTACGGGACAGGGCGAACTATGGCTACACCTTC. It encodes CASSYLRDRANYGYTF.

This clone showed up just once. The chain uses TRBV30 and TRBJ2-2; no clear D. This CDR3 comprises 14 residues. The V gene's germline CDR1 is GTSNPN and CDR2 SVGIG (reference sequence). Trimming shortened V by 0 bases and J by 3 bases, and 8 bases separated the two germline ends. The CDR3 bases are TGTGCCTGGAGTGTAGCCACGGACACCGGGGAGCTGTTTTTT. It codes for CAWSVATDTGELFF.

V gene TRBV6-1 combines with J gene TRBJ2-7, with TRBD2 identical over 11 bases. This CDR3 region has 15 residues. V was clipped by 0 bases and J by 5 bases; unmatched bases: 3. Looked up from germline, CDR1 is MNHNS and CDR2 is SASEGT. The CDR3 nucleotides read TGTGCCAGCAGTGAAGCTAGCGGGGGGGCCCACGAGCAGTACTTC. As protein: CASSEASGGAHEQYF.